The source of this T cell receptor beta chain is a study of response to subunit inactivated influenza vaccine. The CDR3 contains 22 residues. V gave up 3 bases and J gave up 10 bases; unmatched junction bases: 28. Germline-derived CDR1 and CDR2 are MNHEY and SVGEGT. TCRdb ran MiXCR on the RT-PCR reads and lists one entry per CDR3 protein. The sample has some 600,000 distinct CDR3 sequences; less than 15% are singletons. This clonotype was detected a few times. The sequencing used PBMCs from blood, collected around 14 days before vaccination. The chain links TRBV6-2 or TRBV6-3 to TRBJ2-1, with 12 bases fitting TRBD2. This TCR derives from a man between 45 and 60 years old who received an inactivated influenza vaccine. In nucleotides, the CDR3 is TGTGCCAGCAGTTATGAGGTACCCGATGGACTAGCGGGGAGCAGGGGCGAAGAGGAGCAGTTCTTC. Translated, it gives CASSYEVPDGLAGSRGEEEQFF.